This T cell receptor beta chain was sequenced for a study of blood T cell repertoires in COVID-19. Source study methods: Nucleated cell counts were estimated from reference gene primer amplification. The data were produced by immunoSEQ multiplex PCR, yet TCRdb's version contains in-frame clones alone and is incomplete. The V and J calls and the clone size are those of that table, but D and trimming were determined from the DNA. The sample lists about 190,000 clones, around 79% occurring once. CDR3 length: 13 amino acids. The V end was cut by 6 bases, the J end by 4 bases, with 11 bases between. Germline assignment: CDR1 MNHEY and CDR2 SVGAGI.

The V gene is TRBV6-5, the J gene TRBJ2-3; D gene uncertain. Sample: peripheral blood. The TCR comes from a woman in her forties or fifties with acute or convalescent COVID-19. The CDR3 DNA sequence: TGTGCCAGCAGCCGTAATCGGGCAGATACGCAGTATTTT. It is translated as CASSRNRADTQYF.